What follows is one T cell receptor beta chain and its context. RNA, at about 0.45 to 1 ug, was reverse transcribed with random hexamers. With immunoSEQ multiplex PCR, TCR beta CDR3 was amplified across 54 Vbeta and 13 Jbeta. TCRdb fed the immunoSEQ multiplex PCR reads into MiXCR, producing one record per CDR3 protein. The sample carries roughly 200,000 distinct CDR3 sequences, about 93% recorded once. This entry comes from a study of CD8 T cells in Susac syndrome. Sequenced sample: CD4+ T cells from PBMCs. This clonotype was obtained from a human donor in good health.

In DNA, the CDR3 is TGTGCCAGCAGCCAAGAATACAATGAGCAGTTCTTC. This translates into CASSQEYNEQFF. The J gene is TRBJ2-1, the V gene TRBV3-1; D remains unclear. The germline V and J ends were trimmed by 0 bases and 4 bases, with 1 base remaining between them. Germline values: CDR1 LGHDT, CDR2 YNNKEL (reference sequence). CDR3 length: 12 residues.